This T cell receptor beta chain was captured by sequencing in a study of early T cells in non-severe SARS-CoV-2 infection. Findings and caveats of the study: VDJdb matching, biased toward anti-spike CD8 responses, missed private and CD4 specificities.

Note on this clonotype: The antigen remains unidentified.

The V end lost 1 base, the J end lost 0 bases, and 4 bases lay between the germline ends. In germline, CDR1 is LGHNA, CDR2 YNFKEQ. The CDR3 has 14 residues. Individual cDNA molecules each received unique molecular identifiers attached to them. Using its own MiXCR run on the 5' RACE reads, TCRdb lists one record per CDR3 protein. This table has tens of thousands of distinct CDR3 sequences, approximately 15% appearing once. This sequence was found in an adult who was a healthcare worker with PCR-confirmed SARS-CoV-2 infection or an uninfected control (not recorded which). This rearrangement joins TRBV4-2 to TRBJ1-3; no firm D call. The source was whole blood, collected at baseline. The CDR3 nucleotides read TGTGCCAGCAGCCAAGGACTCTCTGGAAACACCATATATTTT. It is translated as CASSQGLSGNTIYF.